This T cell receptor (beta chain) was sequenced for a study of blood T cell repertoires in COVID-19. On the study more broadly: T cells, B-cell-depleted T cells, or PBMCs provided the cDNA or gDNA that served as material.

Repertoires were generated with immunoSEQ multiplex PCR, while TCRdb's copy carries only in-frame clones and drops some. The sample has about 3,800 clones, about 90% seen once. Germline V gene sequence: CDR1 LNHDA, CDR2 SQIVND (reference sequence). Trimming left V 6 bases short and J 0 bases short, with 7 bases between. This CDR3 has 13 amino acids. This sequence originates from a man aged 50 to 59 with active COVID-19. Sequencing input: peripheral blood. The chain employs TRBV19 and TRBJ2-3; D not certain. The CDR3 coding sequence is TGTGCCAGTAGCGGGTTTAGCACAGATACGCAGTATTTT. It yields the protein CASSGFSTDTQYF.